This entry concerns a single T cell receptor (beta chain). Original processing methods: Nucleated cell counts were estimated from reference gene primer amplification. Data came from immunoSEQ multiplex PCR; TCRdb stores just in-frame clones and leaves some out. The D gene and trimming were derived from the DNA, and the V and J assignments and clone size from that table. Here the sample spans some 150,000 clones, more than 75% being singletons. This entry belongs to a study of blood T cell repertoires in COVID-19. Turning to the study itself: Sites across the United States, Italy and Spain contributed samples from acute and convalescent COVID-19. Nucleic acid was either cDNA or gDNA, and it came from T cells, B-cell-depleted T cells, or PBMCs.

The CDR3 sequence is 17 residues long. Per germline, CDR1 KGHSH and CDR2 LQKENI. The V and J ends lost 6 bases and 5 bases, in that order; junction bases with no gene match: 13. This TCR was recovered from a man over 45 who had recovered from COVID-19. The sequenced sample was peripheral blood. The V call is TRBV18, the J call TRBJ1-1, with TRBD1 matching 12 bases. CDR3: CASSPGGDRGRRTEAFF. CDR3 bases: TGTGCCAGCTCGCCCGGAGGGGACAGGGGGCGTAGGACTGAAGCTTTCTTT.